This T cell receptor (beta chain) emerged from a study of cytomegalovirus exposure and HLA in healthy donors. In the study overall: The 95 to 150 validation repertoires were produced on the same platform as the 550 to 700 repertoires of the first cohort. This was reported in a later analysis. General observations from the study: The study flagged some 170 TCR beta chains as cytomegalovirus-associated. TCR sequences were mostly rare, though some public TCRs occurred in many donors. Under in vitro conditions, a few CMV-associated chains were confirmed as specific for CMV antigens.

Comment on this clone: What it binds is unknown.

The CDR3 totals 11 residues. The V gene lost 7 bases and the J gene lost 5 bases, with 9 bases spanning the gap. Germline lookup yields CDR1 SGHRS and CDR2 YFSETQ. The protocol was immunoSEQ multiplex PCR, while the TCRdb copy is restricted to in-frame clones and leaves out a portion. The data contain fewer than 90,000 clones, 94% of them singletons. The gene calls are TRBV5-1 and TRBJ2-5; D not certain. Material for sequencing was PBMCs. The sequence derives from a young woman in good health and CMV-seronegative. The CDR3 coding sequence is TGCGCCAGCGGCTCGCAGGAGACCCAGTACTTC. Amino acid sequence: CASGSQETQYF. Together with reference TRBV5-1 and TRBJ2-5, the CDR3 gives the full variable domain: KAGVTQTPRYLIKTRGQQVTLSCSPISGHRSVSWYQQTPGQGLQFLFEYFSETQRNKGNFPGRFSGRQFSNSRSEMNVSTLELGDSALYLCASGSQETQYFGPGTRLLVL.